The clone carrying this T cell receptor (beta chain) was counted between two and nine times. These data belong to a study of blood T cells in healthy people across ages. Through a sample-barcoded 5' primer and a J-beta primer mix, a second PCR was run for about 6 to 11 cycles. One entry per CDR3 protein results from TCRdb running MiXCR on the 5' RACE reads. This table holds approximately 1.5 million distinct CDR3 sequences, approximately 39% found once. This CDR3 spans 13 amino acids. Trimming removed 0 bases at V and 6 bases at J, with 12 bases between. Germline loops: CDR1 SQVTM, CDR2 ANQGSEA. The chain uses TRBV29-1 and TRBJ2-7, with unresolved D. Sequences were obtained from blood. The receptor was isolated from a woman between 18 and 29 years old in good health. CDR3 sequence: CSVEDLINAEQYF. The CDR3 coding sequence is TGCAGCGTTGAAGATTTGATAAACGCCGAGCAGTACTTC.